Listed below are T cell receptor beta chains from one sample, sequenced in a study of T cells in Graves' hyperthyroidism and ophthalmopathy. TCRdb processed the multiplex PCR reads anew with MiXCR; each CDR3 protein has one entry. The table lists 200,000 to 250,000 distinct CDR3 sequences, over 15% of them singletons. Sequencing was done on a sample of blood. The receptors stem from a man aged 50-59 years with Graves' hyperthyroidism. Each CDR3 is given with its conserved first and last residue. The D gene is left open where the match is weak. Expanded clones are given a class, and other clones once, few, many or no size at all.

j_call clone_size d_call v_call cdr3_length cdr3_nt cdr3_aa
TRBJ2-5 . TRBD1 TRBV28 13 TGTGCCAGCAGCATCACCTCCAGGGGGCACGTGTACTTC CASSITSRGHVYF
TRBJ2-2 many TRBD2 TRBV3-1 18 TGTGCCAGCAGCCGAGGACTAGCGGGAGGAACGAACACCGGGGAGCTGTTTTTT CASSRGLAGGTNTGELFF
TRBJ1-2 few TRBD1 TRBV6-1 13 TGTGCCAGCAGGAAAAGACAGGGTGCTGGCTACACCTTC CASRKRQGAGYTF
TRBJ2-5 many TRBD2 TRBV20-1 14 TGCAGTGCTAGGACTAGCGGTAGACGGGAGACCCAGTACTTC CSARTSGRRETQYF
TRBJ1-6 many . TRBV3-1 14 TGTGCCAGCAGCCACCCCAGGGAGTATTCACCCCTCCACTTT CASSHPREYSPLHF
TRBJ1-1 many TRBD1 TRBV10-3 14 TGTGCCATCAGTACAGGACAGGGGAACACTGAAGCTTTCTTT CAISTGQGNTEAFF
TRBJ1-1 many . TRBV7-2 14 TGTGCCAGCAGCTTACGCAGGTCCGCCACTGAAGCTTTCTTT CASSLRRSATEAFF
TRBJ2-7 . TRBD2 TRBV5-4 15 TGTGCCAGCAGCTCAGGGACTAGCGGACCTAGGGAGCAGTACTTC CASSSGTSGPREQYF
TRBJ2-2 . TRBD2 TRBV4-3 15 TGCGCCAGCAGCCAGGGAGGGCCGCACACCGGGGAGCTGTTTTTT CASSQGGPHTGELFF
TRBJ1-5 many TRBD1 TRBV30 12 TGTGCCTGGGGGGACAGATCCCAGCCCCAGCATTTT CAWGDRSQPQHF
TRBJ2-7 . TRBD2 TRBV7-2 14 TGTGCCAGCAGCACGACTAGCGGGAAGGGGGAGCAGTACTTC CASSTTSGKGEQYF
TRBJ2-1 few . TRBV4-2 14 TGTGCCAGCAGCCAAGACCGAAACGGCGGTGAGCAGTTCTTC CASSQDRNGGEQFF
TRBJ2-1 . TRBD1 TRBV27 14 TGTGCCAGCAGTTTCCAGGGGGCCCACAATGAGCAGTTCTTC CASSFQGAHNEQFF
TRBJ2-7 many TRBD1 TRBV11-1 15 TGTGCCAGCAGCACGGGACAGGGGGCCATTCGGGAGCAGTACTTC CASSTGQGAIREQYF
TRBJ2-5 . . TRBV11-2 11 TGTGCCAGCAGCTTGGGCTACCTACAGTACTTC CASSLGYLQYF
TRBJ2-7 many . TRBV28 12 TGTGCCAGCAGTTTATCAGGGAGGGAGCAGTACTTC CASSLSGREQYF
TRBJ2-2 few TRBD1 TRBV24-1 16 TGTGCCACCCGTTCACCGGGACAGGGTTACGCCGGGGAGCTGTTTTTT CATRSPGQGYAGELFF
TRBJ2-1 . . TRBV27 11 TGTGCCACGACAGATTACATTGAGCAGTTCTTC CATTDYIEQFF
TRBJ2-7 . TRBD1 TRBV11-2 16 TGTGCCAGCAGCTTAACCGGGGGACAGGGGGTCCACGAGCAGTACTTC CASSLTGGQGVHEQYF
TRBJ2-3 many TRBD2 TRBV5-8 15 TGTGCCAGCAGCTTGCCTAGCGGGTCCCCAGATACGCAGTATTTT CASSLPSGSPDTQYF
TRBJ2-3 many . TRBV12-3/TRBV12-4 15 TGTGCCAGCAGTTCGAACTCATTTGAGGCAGATACGCAGTATTTT CASSSNSFEADTQYF
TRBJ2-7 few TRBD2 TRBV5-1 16 TGCGCCAGCAGCTTGGGAGGGGCAAGCGGGAGCTACGAGCAGTACTTC CASSLGGASGSYEQYF